These T cell receptor beta chains were read from a single sample in a study of T cell responses to AZD1222 COVID-19 vaccine. Some clones are missing from TCRdb's copy, which holds only in-frame ones; the method was immunoSEQ multiplex PCR. The table lists just over 80,000 clones, 75% to 90% of them singletons. The source was peripheral blood, collected on day 0 of AZD1222 vaccination. The receptors stem from an adult in good health. CDR3s include the opening cysteine and the closing phenylalanine or tryptophan. A D gene is named only where the DNA matches it firmly. Size tells how often a clone was seen (once, few, many) or the class of an expanded clone, and some rows leave it out.

abundance	d_gene	j_gene	v_gene	CDR3nt	CDR3aa
.	.	TRBJ1-2	TRBV19	TGTGCCAGGACGGCAGGGATATCCCCCTTATCGGGTGGCTACACCTTC	CARTAGISPLSGGYTF
.	TRBD1	TRBJ1-2	TRBV11-2	TGTGCCAGCAGCTTCCTGAGACAGGGCGGGTATGGCTACACCTTC	CASSFLRQGGYGYTF
.	.	TRBJ2-3	TRBV7-3	TGTGCCAGCAGCTTAATTTACGGCACAGATACGCAGTATTTT	CASSLIYGTDTQYF
.	.	TRBJ1-2	TRBV12-3/TRBV12-4	TGTGCCAGCAGTTTTAACTATGGCTACACCTTC	CASSFNYGYTF
.	.	TRBJ1-2	TRBV2	TGTGCCAGCACGAACCAGGATCAGGGATATGGCTACACCTTC	CASTNQDQGYGYTF
.	.	TRBJ1-2	TRBV2	TGTGCCAGCAGAGGAACGTTAGGAGGCTACACCTTC	CASRGTLGGYTF
.	.	TRBJ1-1	TRBV4-2	TGTGCCAGCAGCCAAGATCGGGGGGCTGGGAACACTGAAGCTTTCTTT	CASSQDRGAGNTEAFF
.	.	TRBJ1-1	TRBV25-1	TGTGCCAGCAGTGAGGTTAAAGGCACTGAAGCTTTCTTT	CASSEVKGTEAFF
.	.	TRBJ1-5	TRBV2	TGTGCCAGGGGGGCTAACAGCAATCAGCCCCAGCATTTT	CARGANSNQPQHF
.	.	TRBJ1-2	TRBV6-4	TGTGCCAGCAGTGACCTCTCCTCAAGGCCTAAGGGACATGGCTACACCTTC	CASSDLSSRPKGHGYTF
.	.	TRBJ1-6	TRBV30	TGTGCCTGGCTAGCCGACAGTCTCTCCTATAATTCACCCCTCCACTTT	CAWLADSLSYNSPLHF
.	TRBD1	TRBJ1-1	TRBV11-3	TGTGCCAGCAGCTTAGCTCTCGGACAGGGGGCTGAAGCTTTCTTT	CASSLALGQGAEAFF
.	.	TRBJ1-1	TRBV11-1	TGTGCCAGCAGCTTAGCGGACTGGGGGAACACTGAAGCTTTCTTT	CASSLADWGNTEAFF
medium-sized	.	TRBJ2-5	TRBV4-1	TGCGCCAGCAGCCAAGATATGGGGCCCCAAGAGACCCAGTACTTC	CASSQDMGPQETQYF
.	.	TRBJ2-1	TRBV6-2/TRBV6-3	TGTGCCAGCAGCAATGGGTTTGAGCAGTTCTTC	CASSNGFEQFF
.	.	TRBJ2-4	TRBV6-5	TGTGCCAGCAGTCAGGTTTTAGCCAAAAACATTCAGTACTTC	CASSQVLAKNIQYF
.	.	TRBJ1-1	TRBV11-2	TGTGCCAGCAGCTTAGAAATAGAAAACACTGAAGCTTTCTTT	CASSLEIENTEAFF
.	TRBD1	TRBJ1-1	TRBV16	TGTGCCAGCAGCCTGACAGGGACTGAAGCTTTCTTT	CASSLTGTEAFF
.	.	TRBJ1-6	TRBV27	TGTGCCAGCAGTATCGGACCGATCCTAGATTCACCCCTCCACTTT	CASSIGPILDSPLHF
.	.	TRBJ1-5	TRBV10-2	TGCGCCAGCGGCGGGAGTAGGAATCAGCCCCAGCATTTT	CASGGSRNQPQHF
.	TRBD1	TRBJ1-6	TRBV28	TGTGCCAGCAGGACCGGGACAGTCAATTCACCCCTCCACTTT	CASRTGTVNSPLHF
once	.	TRBJ1-1	TRBV7-8	TGTGCCAGCAGCCCTGCAAGGGTCACTGAAGCTTTCTTT	CASSPARVTEAFF
.	.	TRBJ1-1	TRBV5-4	TGTGCCAGCAGCTTGGAGGGGGGATCCCGCACTGAAGCTTTCTTT	CASSLEGGSRTEAFF
.	TRBD1	TRBJ1-2	TRBV7-9	TGTGCCAGCAGCGCTGGGACAGGGGGTGGCTACACCTTC	CASSAGTGGGYTF
.	.	TRBJ1-1	TRBV3-1/TRBV3-2	TGTGCCAGCAGCCAAGGGTCCTCTCGAGCTTTCTTT	CASSQGSSRAFF
.	.	TRBJ1-1	TRBV3-1/TRBV3-2	TGTGCCAGCAGCCCCCCCAGGGGCGCTGAAGCTTTCTTT	CASSPPRGAEAFF
once	.	TRBJ1-2	TRBV21-1	TGTGCCAGCAGCAGGCCAGGATACCTTAACTATGGCTACACCTTC	CASSRPGYLNYGYTF
.	.	TRBJ1-2	TRBV15	TGTGCCACCAGCAGAGATGAGGAGTCAGGGAACCTTTATGGCTACACCTTC	CATSRDEESGNLYGYTF
.	.	TRBJ1-1	TRBV6-5	TGTGCCAGCAGCCTTGTCAGAAGTGTGTCTAGAACTTTCTTT	CASSLVRSVSRTFF